This T cell receptor beta chain was retrieved from a study of cytomegalovirus exposure and HLA in healthy donors. Study details: About 180 million T cells yielded 100 million or so unique TCR beta sequences in earlier analysis. Most genotyped donors, roughly 83% of 300 to 400, had Caucasian-associated genetic ancestry. Study-wide findings and caveats: The study carried out a later analysis of TCR beta sequences. It associated some 17,000 of them with specific HLA alleles at a false discovery rate of 0.05.

A multiplex PCR was run with 60 Vbeta primers and 13 Jbeta primers. The method was immunoSEQ multiplex PCR; TCRdb's version includes in-frame clones alone and lacks a portion of them. The table has roughly 300,000 clones, 86% seen once. A word on this clone: Antigen: not known.

This CDR3 spans 15 amino acids. The germline gives CDR1 SGDLS, CDR2 YYNGEE. The germline V and J ends were trimmed by 0 bases and 1 base, with 10 bases remaining between them. This receptor was obtained from a man in his forties in good health and CMV-seropositive. What was sequenced was PBMCs. The genes are TRBV9 and TRBJ2-5, with D possibly matching TRBD2 (5 bases). Here the CDR3 reads CASSVGGSLQETQYF. Written as DNA, the CDR3 is TGTGCCAGCAGCGTAGGCGGGTCCCTCCAAGAGACCCAGTACTTC.